This T cell receptor beta chain derives from a study of spatial heterogeneity in lung cancer. Study-wide context: Detection consistently yielded more beta chains than alpha chains.

CDR1 and CDR2 from the germline V gene are SGHNT and YYREEE (reference sequence). The CDR3 totals 16 residues. The junction had 3 bases not matched to a gene; V was cut back by 2 bases and J by 0 bases. Described time point: sample taken at primary tumor resection. Sequencing was performed on whole RNA extracted from tumor and nontumor lung tissue, or from frozen PBMC, and the material was left unsorted. MiXCR was run by TCRdb on the 5' RACE reads, yielding one entry per CDR3 protein. The sample carries some 83,000 distinct CDR3 sequences, about 20% recorded once. This clonotype turned up a few times.

J is TRBJ2-2 and V is TRBV5-4, with TRBD2 matching 8 bases. The input for sequencing was PBMCs, taken at surgery. This receptor was taken from a male donor with early-stage non-small cell lung cancer. The CDR3 bases are TGTGCCAGCAGCTTCCTAGCGGGCTCGAACACCGGGGAGCTGTTTTTT. Protein: CASSFLAGSNTGELFF. The entire variable domain, with the rest obtained from reference TRBV5-4 and TRBJ2-2, is as follows: ETGVTQSPTHLIKTRGQQVTLRCSSQSGHNTVSWYQQALGQGPQFIFQYYREEENGRGNFPPRFSGLQFPNYSSELNVNALELDDSALYLCASSFLAGSNTGELFFGEGSRLTVL.